The entry that follows covers one T cell receptor beta chain sequence. What it recognizes is unknown. A much larger clone sits a single nucleotide away, making a read error possible. This CDR3 is missing its conserved last phenylalanine or tryptophan, likely due to a read error. The CDR3 consists of 13 residues. Trimming cost V 3 bases and J 8 bases, with 8 bases left between them. Germline assignment: CDR1 MDHEN and CDR2 SYDVKM. Reasons for excluding patients were uncontrolled infection, other autoimmune disease, pregnancy or lactation. These data originate in a study of T cells in Graves' hyperthyroidism and ophthalmopathy. Study-level points and caveats: Before onset, ophthalmopathy was predicted by the model a median around 6.5 months earlier.

The investigators amplified TCR beta CDR3 regions from RNA transcripts. RT-PCR in the first round (using the HTBI primer set) targeted the TCR CDR3. Each CDR3 protein is one row after TCRdb ran MiXCR on the multiplex PCR reads. Here the sample spans 600,000 to 700,000 distinct CDR3 sequences, roughly 46% being singletons. The specimen sequenced was peripheral blood or thyroid tissue (not recorded which). This clonotype was obtained from an adult man with Graves' disease, either hyperthyroidism or ophthalmopathy (not recorded which). The chain joins TRBV28 to TRBJ1-6, with no clear D. The CDR3 here is CASSFKDDSPLHL. CDR3 sequence (DNA): TGTGCCAGCAGTTTCAAGGATGATTCACCCCTCCACCTT.